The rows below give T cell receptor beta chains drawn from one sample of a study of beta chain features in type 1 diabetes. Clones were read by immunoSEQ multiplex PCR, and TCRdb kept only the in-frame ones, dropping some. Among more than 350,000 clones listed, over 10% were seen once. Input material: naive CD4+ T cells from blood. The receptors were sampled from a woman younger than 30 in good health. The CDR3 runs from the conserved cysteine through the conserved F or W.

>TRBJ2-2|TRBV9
CASSVTGSGTGELFF
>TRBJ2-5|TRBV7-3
CASSTRQATIETQYF
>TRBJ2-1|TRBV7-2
CASSKTSGGSRSYNEQFF
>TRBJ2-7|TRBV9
CASSVDSRPYEQYF
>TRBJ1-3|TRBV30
CACKIGNSGNTIYF
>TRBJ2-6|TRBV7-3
CASSPRQGKSSGANVLTF
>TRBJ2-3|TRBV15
CATSRYSDTQYF
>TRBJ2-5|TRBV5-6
CASSARGQQETQYF
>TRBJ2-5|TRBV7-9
CASRSPGGGYETQYF
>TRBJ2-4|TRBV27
CASSLSASGKNIQYF
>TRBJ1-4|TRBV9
CASSVGGVTNEKLFF
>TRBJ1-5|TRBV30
CAWSTGPNQPQHF
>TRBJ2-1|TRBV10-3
CASLGGLSYNEQFF
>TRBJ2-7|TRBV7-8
CASSLRDGYEQYF
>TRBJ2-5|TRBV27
CASSLAPFLTQYF
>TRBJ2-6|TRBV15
CATSRVDSAVGANVLTF
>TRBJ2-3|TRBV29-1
CSVEGRGPDTQYF
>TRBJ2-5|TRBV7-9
CASSPRAGGQETQYF
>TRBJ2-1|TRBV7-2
CASSLGSSTEQFF
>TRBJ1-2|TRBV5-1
CASSLGLNYGYTF
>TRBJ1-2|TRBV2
CASTRNPAF
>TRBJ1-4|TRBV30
CAWSAQGGTNEKLFF
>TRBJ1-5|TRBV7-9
CASSEGTGTQPQHF
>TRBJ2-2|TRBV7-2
CASRRTGQGTAGELFF
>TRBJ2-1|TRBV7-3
CASSSPGIRDEQFF
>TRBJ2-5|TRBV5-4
CASSFIGQLGETQYF
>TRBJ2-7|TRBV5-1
CASSLEGFGYEQYF
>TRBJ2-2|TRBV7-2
CASSFTIGTGELFF
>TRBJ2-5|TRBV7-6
CASSHWRETQYF
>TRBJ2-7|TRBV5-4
CASSSTSGGPYEQYF
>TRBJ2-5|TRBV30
CAWGTGGKKTQYF
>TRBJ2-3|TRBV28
CASSLRQGTQYF